These T cell receptor beta chains were read from a single sample in a study of T cell repertoires in cytomegalovirus infection. MiXCR, applied by TCRdb to the reads, yields one record per CDR3 protein. Of around 490,000 distinct CDR3 sequences in the sample, approximately 26% were seen once. Sample: PBMCs. The receptors originated from a human donor in good health (CMV status not recorded). Some clones in this sample may be carry-over from other donors' samples. CDR3s include the opening cysteine and the closing phenylalanine or tryptophan. D genes are given only for firm matches. Some rows have no size entry. The others give once, few or many, or a class for an expanded clone.

V	D	size	CDR3
TRBV12-3/TRBV12-4	-	few	CASSDTWTRGNQPQHF
TRBV12-3/TRBV12-4	TRBD1	-	CASSQGQVQPQHF
TRBV27	TRBD1	-	CASSFQDRGHTNEQFF
TRBV6-2/TRBV6-3	TRBD1	few	CASSPWTGGSPLHF
TRBV12-3/TRBV12-4	TRBD2	-	CASRLAGGGYNEQFF
TRBV19	TRBD1	-	CASSMGQALRQPQHF
TRBV18	-	-	CASSPPNQGQETQYF
TRBV19	TRBD2	-	CASSRTSVSTDTQYF
TRBV30	-	-	CAWSGRDWANVLTF
TRBV28	-	once	CASSLFVTRNQPQHF
TRBV7-6	-	many	CASSLDGTGRITEAFF
TRBV7-6	-	few	CASRLRQYPTSDTQYF
TRBV6-1	TRBD2	-	CASRSLAGVLYNEQFF
TRBV11-2	-	few	CASSLDPLRTGELFF
TRBV3-1	-	few	CASTGAGYEQYF
TRBV5-1	-	few	CASSFLGRDPFYEQYF